These 32 T cell receptor beta chains originate from one sample sequenced in a study of blood T cell repertoires in COVID-19. TCRdb's table, derived via immunoSEQ multiplex PCR, lists solely in-frame clones and lacks some. Here the sample spans some 58,000 clones, just over 90% being singletons. What was sequenced was peripheral blood. The receptors shown here come from a man in his forties or fifties with acute or convalescent COVID-19.

The chain employs TRBV6-2 or TRBV6-3 and TRBJ2-7; 10 nucleotides match TRBD1. J was trimmed by 4 bases and V by 4 bases; bases with no gene match: 4. CDR3 size: 14 residues. Germline lookup yields CDR1 MNHEY and CDR2 SVGEGT. CDR3 bases: TGTGCCAGCAGTTCCGGGACAGGGGATTACGAGCAGTACTTC. It codes for CASSSGTGDYEQYF.

The V call is TRBV25-1, the J call TRBJ2-1; D remains ambiguous. V lost 3 bases and J 10 bases, leaving 10 bases between the germline ends. This CDR3 has 12 amino acids. Germline V CDR1 and CDR2: MGHDK, SYGVNS. CDR3: CASSDEASEQFF. CDR3 in DNA: TGTGCCAGCAGTGATGAGGCAAGCGAGCAGTTCTTC.

There are a few counts of this clone. The chain joins TRBV5-6 to TRBJ2-3; 9 bases are shared with TRBD2. The V gene's germline CDR1 is SGHDT and CDR2 YYEEEE. The CDR3 has 13 residues. V was pared by 4 bases and J by 9 bases, with 6 bases of the junction left unmatched. CDR3 in DNA: TGTGCCAGCAGCGACTTAGCGGGAGTAACGCAGTATTTT. This codes for CASSDLAGVTQYF. The full variable domain, completed using reference TRBV5-6 and TRBJ2-3, is DAGVTQSPTHLIKTRGQQVTLRCSPKSGHDTVSWYQQALGQGPQFIFQYYEEEERQRGNFPDRFSGHQFPNYSSELNVNALLLGDSALYLCASSDLAGVTQYFGPGTRLTVL.

The J gene is TRBJ1-3, the V gene TRBV19, with D maybe TRBD1 (6 bases). This CDR3 is 15 amino acids long. Trimming cost V 5 bases and J 1 base, with 12 bases left between them. The germline V gene encodes CDR1 LNHDA and CDR2 SQIVND (reference sequence). The CDR3 here is CASSPGRGSGNTIYF. The CDR3 nucleotides are TGTGCCAGTAGTCCGGGCAGGGGATCTGGAAACACCATATATTTT.

This clone was seen a few times. The V and J genes are TRBV19 and TRBJ2-5, with a possible D match to TRBD1 (5 bases). Trimming shortened V by 4 bases and J by 4 bases, and 10 bases separated the two germline ends. The CDR3 is 13 amino acids. Germline V gene sequence: CDR1 LNHDA, CDR2 SQIVND (reference sequence). The CDR3 reads CASSTRVGETQYF. The CDR3 DNA follows: TGTGCCAGTAGTACCAGGGTTGGAGAGACCCAGTACTTC.

J is TRBJ2-2 and V is TRBV3-1 (or the pseudogene TRBV3-2); TRBD2 agrees at 10 bases. The CDR3 spans 16 residues. V gave up 4 bases and J gave up 3 bases; unmatched junction bases: 5. The germline V gene encodes CDR1 LGHDT and CDR2 YNNKEL (reference sequence). CDR3: CASSRGLAEHTGELFF. The CDR3 DNA reads TGTGCCAGCAGCCGAGGACTAGCGGAGCACACCGGGGAGCTGTTTTTT.

This clone showed up just a few times. J is TRBJ2-3 and V is TRBV9; no firm D call. The germline CDR1 and CDR2 sequences are SGDLS and YYNGEE. Trimming took 2 bases from V and 0 from J, leaving 10 bases between them. This CDR3 is built from 15 residues. The CDR3 loop is CASSVDWPSTDTQYF. The CDR3 DNA sequence: TGTGCCAGCAGCGTCGACTGGCCTAGCACAGATACGCAGTATTTT.

This clone appeared a few times. The rearrangement uses TRBV11-2 and TRBJ1-3; D is uncertain. V was clipped by 5 bases and J by 1 base, with 9 bases between them. The length of the CDR3 is 14 residues. Germline assignment: CDR1 SGHAT and CDR2 FQNNGV. The CDR3 sequence: CASSAPRSGNTIYF. The DNA of the CDR3 is TGTGCCAGCAGCGCGCCTAGGTCTGGAAACACCATATATTTT. Together with reference TRBV11-2 and TRBJ1-3, the CDR3 gives the full variable domain: EAGVAQSPRYKIIEKRQSVAFWCNPISGHATLYWYQQILGQGPKLLIQFQNNGVVDDSQLPKDRFSAERLKGVDSTLKIQPAKLEDSAVYLCASSAPRSGNTIYFGEGSWLTVV.

The chain links TRBV6-1 to TRBJ1-2; 9 bases are shared with TRBD1. Germline CDR1 MNHNS, CDR2 SASEGT. J was trimmed by 4 bases and V by 1 base; bases with no gene match: 7. The CDR3 is 16 residues long. CDR3 DNA: TGTGCCAGCAGTGAAGAGGAGGCGACAGGGGGCTATGGCTACACCTTC. Translating it yields CASSEEEATGGYGYTF.

This chain uses TRBV30 with TRBJ2-7; D is ambiguous. The CDR3 totals 12 residues. The V gene's germline CDR1 is GTSNPN and CDR2 SVGIG (reference sequence). The germline V and J ends were trimmed by 6 bases and 4 bases, with 13 bases remaining between them. CDR3 residues: CACTPFGYEQYF. CDR3 coding DNA: TGTGCCTGTACCCCGTTCGGGTACGAGCAGTACTTC.

V usage is TRBV6-1 and J usage is TRBJ1-1; D not resolved. The CDR3 sequence is 13 residues long. Deletions cut 2 bases from V and 7 bases from J, with 11 bases between. Germline-derived CDR1 and CDR2 are MNHNS and SASEGT. CDR3: CASSELTRGEAFF. Here the CDR3 DNA reads TGTGCCAGCAGTGAACTTACCCGGGGTGAAGCTTTCTTT.

The chain combines TRBV6-5 with TRBJ1-1, with 8 bases fitting TRBD1. V dropped 7 bases and J dropped 8; count of bases not matched to a gene: 12. Germline V CDR1 and CDR2: MNHEY, SVGAGI. This CDR3 region has 14 residues. CDR3 DNA sequence: TGTGCCAGCACCCCGGGACAGGTGAACGGCGAAGCTTTCTTT. Encoded protein: CASTPGQVNGEAFF.

The rearrangement uses TRBV13 and TRBJ2-1, with D maybe TRBD2 (5 bases). V lost 5 bases, J lost 4 bases, and 12 bases lay in between. There are 14 residues in the CDR3. Germline CDR1 reads PRHDT; CDR2 reads FYEKMQ (reference sequence). As DNA, the CDR3 is TGTGCCAGCAGCCGGAGGATAGGTTACAATGAGCAGTTCTTC. It specifies CASSRRIGYNEQFF.

The genes are TRBV24-1 and TRBJ2-5, with 9 bases lining up with TRBD1. Trimming cost V 3 bases and J 9 bases; bases outside gene matches: 13. This CDR3 contains 16 residues. Germline V gene data show CDR1 as KGHDR and CDR2 as SFDVKD. The CDR3: CATSDPGDRAPGSQYF. The CDR3 DNA sequence: TGTGCCACCAGTGATCCTGGGGACAGGGCCCCAGGTTCCCAGTACTTC.

The gene calls are TRBV30 and TRBJ1-6, with 8 bases lining up with TRBD1. Per the germline V gene, CDR1 is GTSNPN and CDR2 is SVGIG (reference sequence). The CDR3 has 12 amino acids. V was clipped by 7 bases and J by 9 bases; unmatched bases: 5. CDR3 sequence reads: CASDRDGSPLHF. The CDR3 DNA is TGTGCCTCGGACAGGGATGGTTCACCCCTCCACTTT.

The chain links TRBV6-1 to TRBJ1-1; D perhaps matches TRBD1 (6 bases). Germline-derived CDR1 and CDR2 are MNHNS and SASEGT. The CDR3 consists of 17 residues. Deletions cut 2 bases from V and 2 bases from J, with 18 bases between. The CDR3 reads CASSEIRGGGGNTEAFF. The CDR3 bases are TGTGCCAGCAGTGAAATTCGTGGCGGGGGCGGAAACACTGAAGCTTTCTTT.

This chain links TRBV3-1 (or the pseudogene TRBV3-2) with TRBJ1-1; 12 nucleotides agree with TRBD1. The CDR3 is made up of 15 amino acids. V gave up 4 bases and J gave up 4 bases; unmatched junction bases: 4. Per the germline V gene, CDR1 is LGHDT and CDR2 is YNNKEL (reference sequence). The CDR3 nucleotides are TGTGCCAGCAGCCTGGGGGACAGGGGGCTCACTGAAGCTTTCTTT. Its protein product is CASSLGDRGLTEAFF.

The gene calls are TRBV5-1 and TRBJ2-7; D might be TRBD1 (6 bases). This CDR3 contains 16 residues. CDR1 and CDR2 (germline): SGHRS, YFSETQ. V dropped 0 bases and J dropped 2 bases, with 15 bases sitting between them. CDR3 bases: TGCGCCAGCAGCTTGGATGACAGGCTGGGCACCTACGAGCAGTACTTC. As protein: CASSLDDRLGTYEQYF.

This chain links TRBV5-6 with TRBJ1-2; TRBD1 matches at 7 bases. Germline CDR1 and CDR2: SGHDT and YYEEEE. The trim removed 3 bases at V and 3 bases at J, leaving 5 bases unmatched. CDR3 length equals 14 residues. The CDR3 DNA reads TGTGCCAGCAGCTCGTTGACAGGGTACTATGGCTACACCTTC. This sequence encodes CASSSLTGYYGYTF.

The V gene is TRBV3-1 (or the pseudogene TRBV3-2), the J gene TRBJ2-5, with 9 bases aligning to TRBD2. This CDR3 contains 16 residues. Germline-derived CDR1 and CDR2 are LGHDT and YNNKEL (reference sequence). Trimming took 4 bases from V and 5 from J; bases not matched to a gene: 11. CDR3 sequence: CASSLTLAGAGETQYF. The CDR3, as DNA: TGTGCCAGCAGCCTTACTTTAGCGGGAGCGGGGGAGACCCAGTACTTC.

The genes are TRBV4-2 and TRBJ1-3, with no clear D. The CDR3 covers 14 residues. Germline V gene data show CDR1 as LGHNA and CDR2 as YNFKEQ. Trimming removed 3 bases from V and 2 bases from J, with 8 bases in between. CDR3 loop: CASSQADAGNTIYF. The CDR3 nucleotides are TGTGCCAGCAGCCAGGCGGATGCTGGAAACACCATATATTTT.

The V and J genes are TRBV18 and TRBJ1-2; D perhaps matches TRBD1 (5 bases). The CDR3 is 13 residues long. Germline-derived CDR1 and CDR2 are KGHSH and LQKENI. V was pared by 3 bases and J by 3 bases, with 8 bases between. CDR3 bases: TGTGCCAGCTCACCCAAAGGGGACTATGGCTACACCTTC. This encodes CASSPKGDYGYTF.

Turning to this clone: The same CDR3 arises from other DNA sequences in this sample as well. The CDR3, as DNA: TGTGCCAGCAGCTTAGGTCAGGGGAACACTGAAGCTTTCTTT. Its translation is CASSLGQGNTEAFF. This chain uses TRBV7-3 with TRBJ1-1, with D maybe TRBD1 (5 bases). CDR1 is SGHTA, CDR2 FQGTGA, per germline. The CDR3 contains 14 residues. Trimming cost V 2 bases and J 1 base, with 8 bases left between them.

The chain couples TRBV5-4 to TRBJ2-7, with 8 bases identical to TRBD1. Per the germline V gene, CDR1 is SGHNT and CDR2 is YYREEE (reference sequence). V lost 5 bases to trimming and J lost 2 bases; unmatched junction nucleotides: 9. The CDR3 contains 15 residues. The CDR3 loop reads CASRPGGAQPYEQYF. The CDR3 coding sequence is TGTGCCAGCAGGCCAGGGGGCGCACAACCCTACGAGCAGTACTTC.

The gene calls are TRBV19 and TRBJ2-1; a weak D match, TRBD2 (6 bases). Germline V gene lookup returns CDR1 LNHDA and CDR2 SQIVND (reference sequence). The V end was cut by 5 bases, the J end by 10 bases, with 18 bases between. This CDR3 region has 14 residues. CDR3 amino acids: CASSPEGRSREQFF. The CDR3, as DNA: TGTGCCAGTAGTCCCGAGGGGAGGTCGAGGGAGCAGTTCTTC. The full variable domain, rest sourced from reference TRBV19 and TRBJ2-1, is DGGITQSPKYLFRKEGQNVTLSCEQNLNHDAMYWYRQDPGQGLRLIYYSQIVNDFQKGDIAEGYSVSREKKESFPLTVTSAQKNPTAFYLCASSPEGRSREQFFGPGTRLTVL.

The chain uses TRBV11-3 and TRBJ2-2; TRBD2 matches at 7 bases. Germline assignment: CDR1 SGHNT and CDR2 YENEEA. This CDR3 has 15 amino acids. Trimming took 3 bases from V and 0 from J; bases not matched to a gene: 1. CDR3 nucleotides: TGTGCCAGCAGCTTGGGAGGGACGAACACCGGGGAGCTGTTTTTT. It translates to CASSLGGTNTGELFF. The complete variable domain, with remaining parts taken from reference TRBV11-3 and TRBJ2-2, reads EAGVVQSPRYKIIEKKQPVAFWCNPISGHNTLYWYLQNLGQGPELLIRYENEEAVDDSQLPKDRFSAERLKGVDSTLKIQPAELGDSAVYLCASSLGGTNTGELFFGEGSRLTVL.

The chain recombines TRBV19 with TRBJ2-7; 8 bases fit TRBD1. Unmatched junction bases numbered 5, after V lost 1 base and J lost 3 bases. The CDR3 has 15 amino acids. In germline, CDR1 is LNHDA, CDR2 SQIVND (reference sequence). For the CDR3, the DNA is TGTGCCAGTAGTATAGCGTCCAGGGGGCTCTACGAGCAGTACTTC. The encoded protein is CASSIASRGLYEQYF.

The chain combines TRBV5-1 with TRBJ2-2; TRBD1 matches at 8 bases. Trimming at V came to 0 bases and at J to 5 bases, leaving 6 bases not matched to a gene. This CDR3 spans 16 amino acids. Germline CDR1 SGHRS, CDR2 YFSETQ. Here the CDR3 reads CASSLVGTGQTGELFF. The CDR3 nucleotides read TGCGCCAGCAGCTTGGTTGGGACAGGTCAAACCGGGGAGCTGTTTTTT.

The rearrangement links TRBV24-1 to TRBJ2-5; 12 bases are shared with TRBD2. Germline V gives CDR1 KGHDR, CDR2 SFDVKD. There are 19 residues in the CDR3. The V segment lost 0 bases and the J segment 4 bases; nucleotides outside the gene matches: 11. DNA of the CDR3: TGTGCCACCAGTGATTTGTCGCTAGCGGGAGGGCGTCGAAGAGAGACCCAGTACTTC. The encoded protein is CATSDLSLAGGRRRETQYF.

The chain employs TRBV11-2 and TRBJ1-1; unclear D gene. The CDR3 is 14 residues long. V lost 1 base, J lost 1 base, and 7 bases lay in between. Germline V gene data show CDR1 as SGHAT and CDR2 as FQNNGV. The CDR3 sequence is CASSLGASNTEAFF. The CDR3 bases are TGTGCCAGCAGCTTAGGGGCGTCGAACACTGAAGCTTTCTTT.

The chain carries TRBV7-3 and TRBJ2-3; tentatively, D is TRBD2 (5 bases). The V gene lost 5 bases and the J gene lost 2 bases, with 17 bases spanning the gap. This CDR3 comprises 16 residues. The V gene's germline CDR1 is SGHTA and CDR2 FQGTGA. This chain's CDR3 is CASSPRASSPTDTQYF. The DNA of the CDR3 is TGTGCCAGCAGCCCCCGGGCTAGCTCTCCCACAGATACGCAGTATTTT.

This sequence joins TRBV4-2 and TRBJ2-7, with TRBD2 identical over 9 bases. After removal of 1 base from V and 5 bases from J, the junction contained 3 bases not matched to a gene. The germline V gene encodes CDR1 LGHNA and CDR2 YNFKEQ. This CDR3 contains 14 residues. This chain's CDR3 is CASSQGTSVDEQYF. The CDR3 nucleotides read TGTGCCAGCAGCCAAGGGACTAGCGTCGACGAGCAGTACTTC.